These 5 T cell receptor beta chains were all obtained from the same sample, sequenced in a study of T cell responses to AZD1222 COVID-19 vaccine. Libraries were prepared by immunoSEQ multiplex PCR; TCRdb keeps only in-frame clonotypes and omits some of them. Of some 150,000 clones in the sample, 90% to 95% were seen once. Specimen: peripheral blood, collected on day 0 of AZD1222 vaccination. The source of these receptors is an adult in good health.

This chain joins TRBV30 and TRBJ1-3; D is uncertain. The length of the CDR3 is 11 residues. CDR1 is GTSNPN and CDR2 is SVGIG in the germline V gene (reference sequence). Trimming shortened V by 3 bases and J by 3 bases, and 3 bases separated the two germline ends. CDR3 nucleotides: TGTGCCTGGAGGGTTGGAAACACCATATATTTT. Protein product: CAWRVGNTIYF. Looking up the rest from reference TRBV30 and TRBJ1-3 gives the full variable domain: SQTIHQWPATLVQPVGSPLSLECTVEGTSNPNLYWYRQAAGRGLQLLFYSVGIGQISSEVPQNLSASRPQDRQFILSSKKLLLSDSGFYLCAWRVGNTIYFGEGSWLTVV.

The J gene is TRBJ1-4, the V gene TRBV27; D perhaps matches TRBD1 (6 bases). The V end lost 3 bases, the J end lost 8 bases, and 13 bases lay between the germline ends. Germline CDR1 MNHEY, CDR2 SMNVEV (reference sequence). The CDR3 loop spans 14 amino acids. Here the CDR3 reads CASSFRGGEEKLFF. CDR3 coding DNA: TGTGCCAGCAGTTTCAGGGGCGGAGAAGAAAAACTGTTTTTT.

This clone was observed a handful of times. The V call is TRBV5-1, the J call TRBJ1-4; D gene uncertain. CDR1 is SGHRS, CDR2 YFSETQ, per germline. The CDR3 is 13 residues long. Trimming removed 2 bases from V and 8 bases from J, with 10 bases in between. DNA for the CDR3: TGCGCCAGCAGCTTATCCAATACCGAAAAACTGTTTTTT. It is translated as CASSLSNTEKLFF.

V is TRBV5-1 and J is TRBJ2-2; D not resolved. V lost 0 bases to trimming and J lost 9 bases, with 6 bases between them. The CDR3 totals 12 residues. Per germline, CDR1 SGHRS and CDR2 YFSETQ. CDR3 residues: CASSLDSRELFF. CDR3 nucleotide sequence: TGCGCCAGCAGCTTGGACTCCCGGGAGCTGTTTTTT.

The DNA of the CDR3 is TGTGCCATCAGCAACGGGGGGGCCTATGGCTACACCTTC. Translated, it gives CAISNGGAYGYTF. The rearrangement uses TRBV10-3 and TRBJ1-2; D possibly corresponds to TRBD1 (6 bases). The CDR3 is 13 residues long. V lost 6 bases and J lost 4, with 12 bases in between. Per the germline V gene, CDR1 is ENHRY and CDR2 is SYGVKD.